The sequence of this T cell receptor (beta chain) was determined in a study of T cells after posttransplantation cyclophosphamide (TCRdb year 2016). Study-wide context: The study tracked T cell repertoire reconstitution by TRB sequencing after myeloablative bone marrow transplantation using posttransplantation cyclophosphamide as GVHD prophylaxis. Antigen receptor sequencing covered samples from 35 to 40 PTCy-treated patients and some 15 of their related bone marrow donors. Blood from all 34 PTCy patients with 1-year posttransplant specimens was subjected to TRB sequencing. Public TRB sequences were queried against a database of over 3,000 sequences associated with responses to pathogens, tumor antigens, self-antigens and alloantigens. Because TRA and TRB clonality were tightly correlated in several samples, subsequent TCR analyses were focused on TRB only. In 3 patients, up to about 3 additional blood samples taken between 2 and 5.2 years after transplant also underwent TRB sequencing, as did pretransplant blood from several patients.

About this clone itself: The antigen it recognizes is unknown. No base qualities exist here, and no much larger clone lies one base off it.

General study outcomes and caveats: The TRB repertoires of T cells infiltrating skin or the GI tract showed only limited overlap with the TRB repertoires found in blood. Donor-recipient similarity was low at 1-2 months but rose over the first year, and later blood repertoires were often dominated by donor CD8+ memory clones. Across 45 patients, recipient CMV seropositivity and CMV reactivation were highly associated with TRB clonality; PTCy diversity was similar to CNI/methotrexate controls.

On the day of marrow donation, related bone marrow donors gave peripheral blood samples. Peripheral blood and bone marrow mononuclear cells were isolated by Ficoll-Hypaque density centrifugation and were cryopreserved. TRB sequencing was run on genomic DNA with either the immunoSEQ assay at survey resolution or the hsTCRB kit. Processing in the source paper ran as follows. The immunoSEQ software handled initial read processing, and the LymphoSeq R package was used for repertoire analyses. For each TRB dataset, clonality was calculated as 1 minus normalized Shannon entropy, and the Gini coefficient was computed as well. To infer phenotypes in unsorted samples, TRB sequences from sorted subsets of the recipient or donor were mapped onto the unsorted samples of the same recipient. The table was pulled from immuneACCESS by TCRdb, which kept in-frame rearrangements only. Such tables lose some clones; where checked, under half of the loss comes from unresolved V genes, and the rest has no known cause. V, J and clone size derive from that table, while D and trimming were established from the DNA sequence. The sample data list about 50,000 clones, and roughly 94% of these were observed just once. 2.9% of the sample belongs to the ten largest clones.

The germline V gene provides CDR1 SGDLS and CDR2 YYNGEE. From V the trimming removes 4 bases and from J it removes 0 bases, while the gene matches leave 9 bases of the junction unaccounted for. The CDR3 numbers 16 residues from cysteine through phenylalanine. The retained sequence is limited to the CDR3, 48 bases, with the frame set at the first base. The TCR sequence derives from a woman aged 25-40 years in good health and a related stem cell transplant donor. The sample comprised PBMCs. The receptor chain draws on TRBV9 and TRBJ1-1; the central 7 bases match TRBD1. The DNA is TGTGCCAGCAGCCCGCACCCAGGGGGATTGAACACTGAAGCTTTCTTT. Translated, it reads CASSPHPGGLNTEAFF. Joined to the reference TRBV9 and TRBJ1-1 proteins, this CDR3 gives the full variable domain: DSGVTQTPKHLITATGQRVTLRCSPRSGDLSVYWYQQSLDQGLQFLIQYYNGEERAKGNILERFSAQQFPDLHSELNLSSLELGDSALYFCASSPHPGGLNTEAFFGQGTRLTVV.